The T cell receptor beta chain described here comes from a study of blood T cell repertoires in COVID-19. Clones were read by immunoSEQ multiplex PCR, and TCRdb kept only the in-frame ones, dropping some. The sample has approximately 46,000 clones; nearly 90% are singletons. The CDR3 totals 16 residues. CDR1 is KGHSH and CDR2 is LQKENI in the germline V gene. V dropped 4 bases and J dropped 4; count of bases not matched to a gene: 8. This clonotype was sampled from a man aged 50 to 60 with active COVID-19. The V and J genes are TRBV18 and TRBJ2-1; 9 bases align to TRBD1. The sequenced material came from peripheral blood. The CDR3 here is CASSLGDRAAYNEQFF. In nucleotides, the CDR3 is TGTGCCAGCTCACTGGGGGACAGGGCGGCTTACAATGAGCAGTTCTTC. The whole variable domain, remainder taken from reference TRBV18 and TRBJ2-1, is NAGVMQNPRHLVRRRGQEARLRCSPMKGHSHVYWYRQLPEEGLKFMVYLQKENIIDESGMPKERFSAEFPKEGPSILRIQQVVRGDSAAYFCASSLGDRAAYNEQFFGPGTRLTVL.